The sequence of this T cell receptor (beta chain) was determined in a study of T cells after yellow fever vaccination. TCRdb reprocessed the 5' RACE reads with MiXCR, giving one entry per CDR3 protein. The sample has fewer than 450,000 distinct CDR3 sequences, 7% to 9% seen once. CDR3 length: 11 residues. Deletions cut 4 bases from V and 9 bases from J, with 10 bases between. CDR1 and CDR2 (germline): SQVTM, ANQGSEA. Only a few counts were recorded for this clonotype. The source is a man aged 18-30 years who received the YFV17D yellow fever vaccine. The sample in question was PBMCs, obtained approximately 40 days after the first yellow fever vaccination. The rearrangement joins TRBV29-1 to TRBJ2-1; no reliable D call. CDR3 in amino acids: CSVAAFGEQFF. CDR3 bases: TGCAGCGTTGCGGCATTCGGTGAGCAGTTCTTC.